This T cell receptor (beta chain) was sequenced for a study of Ad26.COV2.S vaccination and SARS-CoV-2 variants. Study summary: Sample donor was a member of the COV1001 Ad26.COV2.S trial arm. Findings and caveats of the study: The placebo group had lower spike-specific TCR breadth than the vaccine recipients did. Vaccinees and placebo recipients showed similar non-spike TCR breadth.

Method: immunoSEQ multiplex PCR; TCRdb's copy keeps in-frame clones and lacks some. The data hold over 400,000 clones, with roughly 90% observed a single time. Trimming took 6 bases from V and 5 from J; bases not matched to a gene: 12. This CDR3 contains 15 residues. Germline V gene lookup returns CDR1 MDHEN and CDR2 SYDVKM. This sample's treatment: roughly 18 received Ad26.COV2.S at low or high dose, single or two shots; 5 received placebo; per-sample allocation not given. Specimens were obtained on day 63 following the first vaccine or placebo injection. What was given as vaccine was an Ad26 vector encoding Wuhan-strain SARS-CoV-2 spike. Note on this clone: Its specificity is unknown.

The clonotype originates from a person between 18 and 59 years old who received the Ad26.COV2.S COVID-19 vaccine or a placebo. The sequenced sample was peripheral blood, obtained in a trial of Ad26.COV2.S vaccine versus placebo. The chain is built from TRBV28 and TRBJ2-5; 7 bases match TRBD1. The DNA for the CDR3 is TGTGCCAGCAGCCAGCATGAAGGGGGCCGGGAGACCCAGTACTTC. As protein: CASSQHEGGRETQYF.